The TCR beta chain described here comes from a study of blood T cell repertoires in COVID-19. Overall study: The United States, Italy and Spain provided the acute and convalescent COVID-19 samples.

Data came from immunoSEQ multiplex PCR; TCRdb stores just in-frame clones and leaves some out. The data hold about 200,000 clones, with roughly four fifths observed a single time. The CDR3 loop spans 20 amino acids. V lost 5 bases and J 2 bases, leaving 29 bases between the germline ends. CDR1 and CDR2 (germline): LNHDA, SQIVND (reference sequence). This receptor was obtained from a human donor with acute or convalescent COVID-19. The donor label of this sample is uncertain. Sequencing was performed on peripheral blood. This chain joins TRBV19 and TRBJ2-3; maybe TRBD2 (6 bases). The CDR3 region has the DNA TGTGCCAGTAGTCCCCGGGACTCATTTCTGGCGGGTTACAACACAGATACGCAGTATTTT. Translation: CASSPRDSFLAGYNTDTQYF.